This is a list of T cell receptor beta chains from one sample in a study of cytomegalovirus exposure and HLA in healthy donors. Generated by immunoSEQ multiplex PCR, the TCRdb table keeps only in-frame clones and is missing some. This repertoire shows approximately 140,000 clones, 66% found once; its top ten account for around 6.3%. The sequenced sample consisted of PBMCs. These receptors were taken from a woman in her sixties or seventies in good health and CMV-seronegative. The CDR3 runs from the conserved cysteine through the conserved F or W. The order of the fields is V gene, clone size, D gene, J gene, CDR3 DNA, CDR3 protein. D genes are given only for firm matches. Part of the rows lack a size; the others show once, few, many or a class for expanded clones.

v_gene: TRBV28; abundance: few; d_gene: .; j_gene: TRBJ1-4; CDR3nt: TGTGCCAGCAGGATAGCGCCGACAACTAATGAAAAACTGTTTTTT; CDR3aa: CASRIAPTTNEKLFF
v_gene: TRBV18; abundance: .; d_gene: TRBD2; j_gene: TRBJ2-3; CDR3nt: TGTGCCAGCTCACCACTCCACGACGGGAGGGCAGCAGATACGCAGTATTTT; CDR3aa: CASSPLHDGRAADTQYF
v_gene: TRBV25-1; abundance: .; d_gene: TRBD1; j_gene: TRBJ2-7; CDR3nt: TGTGCCACCGAGACCGGGACAGACCCATACGAGCAGTACTTC; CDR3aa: CATETGTDPYEQYF
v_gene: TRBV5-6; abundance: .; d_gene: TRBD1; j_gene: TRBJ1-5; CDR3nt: TGTGCCAGCAGCTTTGGACAGGGGATTCAGCCCCAGCATTTT; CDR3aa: CASSFGQGIQPQHF
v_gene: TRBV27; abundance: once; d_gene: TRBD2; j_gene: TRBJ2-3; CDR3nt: TGTGCCAGCAGTCCCAGACTAGCGGGGGGCACAGATACGCAGTATTTT; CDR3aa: CASSPRLAGGTDTQYF
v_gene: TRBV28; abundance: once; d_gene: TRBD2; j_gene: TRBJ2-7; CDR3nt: TGTGCCAGCAGCCCCCTTGGAGCGGGAGGGCTCTACGAGCAGTACTTC; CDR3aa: CASSPLGAGGLYEQYF
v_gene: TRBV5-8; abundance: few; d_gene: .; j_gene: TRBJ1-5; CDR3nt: TGTGCCAGCAGCAACGCAGGGGCTTGGAGCAATCAGCCCCAGCATTTT; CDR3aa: CASSNAGAWSNQPQHF
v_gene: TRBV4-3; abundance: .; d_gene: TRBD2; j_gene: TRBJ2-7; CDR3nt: TGCGCCAGCAGCCAAGAAGCGGGAGGGACCTACGAGCAGTACTTC; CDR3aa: CASSQEAGGTYEQYF
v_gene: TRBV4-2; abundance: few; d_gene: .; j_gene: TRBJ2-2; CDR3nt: TGTGCCAGCAGCCAAAGCACCGACACCGGGGAGCTGTTTTTT; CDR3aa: CASSQSTDTGELFF
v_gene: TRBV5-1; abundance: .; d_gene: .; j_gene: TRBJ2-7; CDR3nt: TGCGCCAGCAGTGACTTCTACGAGCAGTACTTC; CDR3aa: CASSDFYEQYF
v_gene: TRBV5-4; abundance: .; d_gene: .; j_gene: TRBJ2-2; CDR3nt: TGTGCCAGCAGCCCGAGCCGGGGGGCCACCACCGGGGAGCTGTTTTTT; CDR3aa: CASSPSRGATTGELFF
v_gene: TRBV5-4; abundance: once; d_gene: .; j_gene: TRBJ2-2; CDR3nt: TGTGCCAGCAGCTTGACAGGTCTCGGGGAGCTGTTTTTT; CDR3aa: CASSLTGLGELFF
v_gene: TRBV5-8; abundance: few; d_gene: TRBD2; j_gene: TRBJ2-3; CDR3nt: TGTGCCAGCAGCGGACGGACTAGCGGGCGCACAGATACGCAGTATTTT; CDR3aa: CASSGRTSGRTDTQYF
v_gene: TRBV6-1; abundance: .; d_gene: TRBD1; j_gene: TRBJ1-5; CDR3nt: TGTGCCAGTAAGACAGGGGTAGCCAATCAGCCCCAGCATTTT; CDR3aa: CASKTGVANQPQHF
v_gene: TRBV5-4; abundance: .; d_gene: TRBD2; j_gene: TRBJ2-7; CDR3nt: TGTGCCAGCAGCGCTGGGGCGGGGGGGACCTACGAGCAGTACTTC; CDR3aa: CASSAGAGGTYEQYF
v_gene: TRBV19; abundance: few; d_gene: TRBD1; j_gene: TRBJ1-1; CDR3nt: TGTGCCAGTAGTATGACAGGGGGCCGGCGGAACACTGAAGCTTTCTTT; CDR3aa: CASSMTGGRRNTEAFF
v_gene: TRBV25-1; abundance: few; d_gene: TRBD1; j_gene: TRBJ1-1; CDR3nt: TGTGCCAGCAGTGGTTACAGGGGCACTGAAGCTTTCTTT; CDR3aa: CASSGYRGTEAFF
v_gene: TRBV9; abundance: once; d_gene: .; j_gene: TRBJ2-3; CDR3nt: TGTGCCAGCAGCGTAGCCTCCGTGGGCGGGGGCAGGGATACGCAGTATTTT; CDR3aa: CASSVASVGGGRDTQYF
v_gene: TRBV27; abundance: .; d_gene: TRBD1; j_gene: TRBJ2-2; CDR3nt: TGTGCCAGCAGTTTACCAGGGGGCAGGACCGGGGAGCTGTTTTTT; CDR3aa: CASSLPGGRTGELFF
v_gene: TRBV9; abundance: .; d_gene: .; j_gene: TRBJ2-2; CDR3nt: TGTGCCAGCAGCGTACAGGGGAACACCGGGGAGCTGTTTTTT; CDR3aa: CASSVQGNTGELFF
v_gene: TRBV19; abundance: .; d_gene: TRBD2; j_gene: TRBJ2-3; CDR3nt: TGTGCCAGTAGTTTCAGCGGGGGGAACACAGATACGCAGTATTTT; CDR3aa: CASSFSGGNTDTQYF
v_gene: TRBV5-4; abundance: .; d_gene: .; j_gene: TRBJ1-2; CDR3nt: TGTGCCAGCAGCCCCCGGGGGTCCCGCTATGGCTACACCTTC; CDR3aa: CASSPRGSRYGYTF
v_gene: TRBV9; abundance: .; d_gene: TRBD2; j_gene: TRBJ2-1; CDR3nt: TGTGCCAGCAGCGGGACTAGCGGGGGCCGGTTCTTC; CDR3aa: CASSGTSGGRFF
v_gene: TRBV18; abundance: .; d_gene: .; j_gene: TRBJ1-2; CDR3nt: TGTGCCAGCTCACCACTTGAGGGAGGCTATGGCTACACCTTC; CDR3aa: CASSPLEGGYGYTF
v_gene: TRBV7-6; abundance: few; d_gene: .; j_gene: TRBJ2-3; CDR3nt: TGTGCCAGCAGCCCCTCACCTAGCGGAAGGGGGGCCTTAGATACGCAGTATTTT; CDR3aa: CASSPSPSGRGALDTQYF
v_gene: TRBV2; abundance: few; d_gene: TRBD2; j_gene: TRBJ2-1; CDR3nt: TGTGCCATCGTGACTAGCGGGAGATACAATGAGCAGTTCTTC; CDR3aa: CAIVTSGRYNEQFF
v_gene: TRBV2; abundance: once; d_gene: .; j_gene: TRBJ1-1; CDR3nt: TGTGCCAGAAGCCTCCCTTCCCCCGGGACTGAAGCTTTCTTT; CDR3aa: CARSLPSPGTEAFF
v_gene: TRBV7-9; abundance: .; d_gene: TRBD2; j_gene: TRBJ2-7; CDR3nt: TGTGCCAGCAGCCCCCGGACTAGCGACGACGAGCAGTACTTC; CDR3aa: CASSPRTSDDEQYF
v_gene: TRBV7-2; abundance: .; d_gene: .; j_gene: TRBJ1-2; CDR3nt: TGTGCCAGCAGCTTAGGTCCAGGCTATGGCTACACCTTC; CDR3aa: CASSLGPGYGYTF
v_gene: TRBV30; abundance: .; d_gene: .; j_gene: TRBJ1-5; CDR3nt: TGTGCCTGGAGTGTTCACGGGACAAACGACAATCAGCCCCAGCATTTT; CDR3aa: CAWSVHGTNDNQPQHF
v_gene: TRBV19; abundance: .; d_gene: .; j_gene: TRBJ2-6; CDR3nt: TGTGCCAGTACCCCAACTGGGGCCAACGTCCTGACTTTC; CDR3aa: CASTPTGANVLTF
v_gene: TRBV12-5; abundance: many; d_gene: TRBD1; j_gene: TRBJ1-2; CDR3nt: TGTGCTAGTGGTTTTGGGACAGTTCTAAACTATGGCTACACCTTC; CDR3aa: CASGFGTVLNYGYTF
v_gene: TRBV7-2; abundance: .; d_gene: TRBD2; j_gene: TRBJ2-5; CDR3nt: TGTGCCAGCAGCCCACTAGCGGTCCAAGAGACCCAGTACTTC; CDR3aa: CASSPLAVQETQYF
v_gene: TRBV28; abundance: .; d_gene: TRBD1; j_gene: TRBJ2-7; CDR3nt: TGTGCCAGCAGTTTCCAGGGGGCGGACTCCTACGAGCAGTACTTC; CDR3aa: CASSFQGADSYEQYF
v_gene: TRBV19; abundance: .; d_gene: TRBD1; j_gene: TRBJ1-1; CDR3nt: TGTGCCAGTATGGAGGACAGGGGCAACACTGAAGCTTTCTTT; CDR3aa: CASMEDRGNTEAFF
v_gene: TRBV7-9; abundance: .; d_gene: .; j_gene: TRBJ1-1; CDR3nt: TGTTCCAGCAGCTTAGAGGCAGGTGCAGCTTTCTTT; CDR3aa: CSSSLEAGAAFF
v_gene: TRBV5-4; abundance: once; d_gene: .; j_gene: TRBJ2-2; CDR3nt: TGTGCCAGCAGCTTGGTCATCTCCCTACCGAACACCGGGGAGCTGTTTTTT; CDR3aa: CASSLVISLPNTGELFF
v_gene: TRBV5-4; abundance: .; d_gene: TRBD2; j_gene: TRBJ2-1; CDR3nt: TGTGCCAGCAGCTTGGGGACTAGCGGTTACAATGAGCAGTTCTTC; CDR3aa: CASSLGTSGYNEQFF
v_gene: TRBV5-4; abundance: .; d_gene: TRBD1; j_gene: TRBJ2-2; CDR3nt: TGTGCCAGCAGGCCCGGGACAGGGGCCACCGGGGAGCTGTTTTTT; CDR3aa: CASRPGTGATGELFF
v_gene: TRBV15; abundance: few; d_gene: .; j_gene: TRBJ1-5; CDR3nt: TGTGCCACCAGCGCTAGGGAGTGGGGCAATCAGCCCCAGCATTTT; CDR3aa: CATSAREWGNQPQHF
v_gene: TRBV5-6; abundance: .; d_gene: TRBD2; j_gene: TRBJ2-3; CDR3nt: TGTGCCAGCAGGACTAGCGGGGGGACTACCACAGATACGCAGTATTTT; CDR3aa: CASRTSGGTTTDTQYF